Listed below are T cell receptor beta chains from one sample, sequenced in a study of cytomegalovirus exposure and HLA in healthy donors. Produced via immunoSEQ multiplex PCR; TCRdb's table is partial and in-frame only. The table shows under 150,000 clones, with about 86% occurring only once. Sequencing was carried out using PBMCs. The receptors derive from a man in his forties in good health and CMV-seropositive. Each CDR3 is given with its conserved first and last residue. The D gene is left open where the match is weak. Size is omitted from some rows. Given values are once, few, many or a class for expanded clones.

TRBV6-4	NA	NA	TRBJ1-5	CASSVHRERNNQPQHF	TGTGCCAGCAGTGTCCACAGGGAGAGGAACAATCAGCCCCAGCATTTT
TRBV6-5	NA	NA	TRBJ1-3	CASSLAARSGNTIYF	TGTGCCAGCAGTTTAGCAGCCCGCTCTGGAAACACCATATATTTT
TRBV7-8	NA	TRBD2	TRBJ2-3	CASSSWGGDTDTQYF	TGTGCCAGCAGCTCCTGGGGGGGGGACACAGATACGCAGTATTTT
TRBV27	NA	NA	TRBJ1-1	CASSRLTGTFNLNTEAFF	TGTGCCAGCAGTCGACTGACAGGAACCTTTAACTTGAACACTGAAGCTTTCTTT
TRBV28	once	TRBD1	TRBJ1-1	CASSLTYRGAEAFF	TGTGCCAGCAGTTTAACATACAGGGGAGCTGAAGCTTTCTTT
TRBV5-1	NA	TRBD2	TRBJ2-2	CASSPPPGGGNTGELFF	TGCGCCAGCAGCCCACCTCCGGGCGGGGGGAACACCGGGGAGCTGTTTTTT
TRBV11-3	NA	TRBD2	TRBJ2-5	CASSTSGTEETQYF	TGTGCCAGCAGTACTAGCGGGACGGAAGAGACCCAGTACTTC
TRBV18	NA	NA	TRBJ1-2	CASSPDRSGGYTF	TGTGCCAGCTCACCCGACCGCTCGGGAGGCTACACCTTC
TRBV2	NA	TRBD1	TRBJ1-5	CASSQDRVSNQPQHF	TGTGCCAGCAGCCAGGACAGGGTGAGCAATCAGCCCCAGCATTTT
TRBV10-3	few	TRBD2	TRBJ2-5	CAISDSRGLAGGETQYF	TGTGCCATCAGTGATTCCCGCGGACTAGCGGGAGGAGAGACCCAGTACTTC
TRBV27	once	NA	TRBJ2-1	CASSPWAGGIGEQFF	TGTGCCAGCAGTCCGTGGGCTGGAGGTATCGGTGAGCAGTTCTTC
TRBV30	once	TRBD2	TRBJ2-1	CAWRPSGISYNEQFF	TGTGCCTGGAGGCCTAGCGGAATCTCCTACAATGAGCAGTTCTTC
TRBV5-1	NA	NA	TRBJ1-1	CASSLGTQGISTEAFF	TGCGCCAGCAGCTTGGGGACGCAGGGGATTTCGACTGAAGCTTTCTTT
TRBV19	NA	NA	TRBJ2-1	CASSTGLANEQFF	TGTGCCAGTAGTACCGGACTCGCCAATGAGCAGTTCTTC
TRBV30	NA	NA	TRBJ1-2	CAWRAGVGGYTF	TGTGCCTGGAGGGCGGGGGTAGGTGGCTACACCTTC
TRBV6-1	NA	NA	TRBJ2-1	CASSLREGNEQFF	TGTGCCAGCAGTTTGAGGGAAGGCAATGAGCAGTTCTTC
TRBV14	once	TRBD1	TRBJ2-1	CASSHDLGQGALWQFF	TGTGCCAGCAGCCACGATTTGGGACAGGGGGCTTTATGGCAGTTCTTC
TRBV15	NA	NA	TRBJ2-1	CATSRDRGTYNEQFF	TGTGCCACCAGCAGAGATAGGGGTACCTACAATGAGCAGTTCTTC
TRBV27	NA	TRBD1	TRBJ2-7	CASSDRGSSYEQYF	TGTGCCAGCAGCGACAGGGGTAGTTCCTACGAGCAGTACTTC
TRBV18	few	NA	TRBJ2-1	CASSPPGGAGYNEQFF	TGTGCCAGCTCACCACCGGGGGGGGCGGGCTACAATGAGCAGTTCTTC
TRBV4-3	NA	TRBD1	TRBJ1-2	CASSQDRGTGYYGYTF	TGCGCCAGCAGCCAAGATCGAGGGACAGGATACTATGGCTACACCTTC
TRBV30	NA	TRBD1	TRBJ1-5	CAWKGQGGQPQHF	TGTGCCTGGAAAGGACAGGGAGGGCAGCCCCAGCATTTT
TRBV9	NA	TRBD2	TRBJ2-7	CASSVGSSGGTYEQYF	TGTGCCAGCAGCGTAGGAAGTAGCGGGGGTACCTACGAGCAGTACTTC
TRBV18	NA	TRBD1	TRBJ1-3	CASSPGTGTGNTIYF	TGTGCCAGCTCACCTGGGACAGGGACTGGAAACACCATATATTTT
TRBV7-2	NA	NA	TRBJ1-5	CASSLWGAGNQPQHF	TGTGCCAGCAGCTTATGGGGCGCGGGCAATCAGCCCCAGCATTTT
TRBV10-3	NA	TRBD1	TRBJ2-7	CAISGNRGTSGAYEQYF	TGTGCCATCAGTGGTAACAGGGGAACCTCTGGGGCCTACGAGCAGTACTTC
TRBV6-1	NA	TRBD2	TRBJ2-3	CASSEALGGRPPDTQYF	TGTGCCAGCAGTGAAGCGCTGGGCGGGAGGCCGCCAGATACGCAGTATTTT
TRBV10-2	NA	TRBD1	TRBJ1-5	CASNRGRGNQPQHF	TGCGCCAGCAACAGGGGGCGCGGCAATCAGCCCCAGCATTTT
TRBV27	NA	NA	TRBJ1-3	CASSLSQSGNTIYF	TGTGCCAGCAGTTTATCACAGTCTGGAAACACCATATATTTT
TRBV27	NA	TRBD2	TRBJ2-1	CASSPLFGRHYNEQFF	TGTGCCAGCAGTCCTCTTTTCGGGAGGCACTACAATGAGCAGTTCTTC
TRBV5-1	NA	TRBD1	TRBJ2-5	CASSPDRGETQYF	TGCGCCAGCAGCCCGGACAGGGGAGAGACCCAGTACTTC
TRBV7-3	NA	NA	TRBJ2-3	CASSLGRDTQYF	TGTGCCAGCAGCTTAGGGAGGGATACGCAGTATTTT
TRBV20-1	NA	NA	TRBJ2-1	CSARGGNEQFF	TGCAGTGCTAGGGGGGGTAATGAGCAGTTCTTC
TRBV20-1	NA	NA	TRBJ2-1	CSAVRLNEQFF	TGCAGTGCGGTCAGGTTGAATGAGCAGTTCTTC
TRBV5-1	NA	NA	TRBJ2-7	CASTEDMANEQYF	TGCGCCAGCACTGAAGACATGGCCAACGAGCAGTACTTC
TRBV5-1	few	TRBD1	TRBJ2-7	CASSDDRGNEQYF	TGCGCCAGCAGCGACGACAGGGGCAACGAGCAGTACTTC
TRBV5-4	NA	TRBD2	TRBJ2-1	CASSSRGTSGEQFF	TGTGCCAGCAGCTCCCGCGGGACTAGCGGAGAGCAGTTCTTC
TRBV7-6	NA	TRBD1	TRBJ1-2	CASSLPGGYYGYTF	TGTGCCAGCAGCTTACCAGGGGGGTACTATGGCTACACCTTC
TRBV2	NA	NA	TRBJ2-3	CASSSGGVRTDTQYF	TGTGCCAGCAGTTCAGGAGGGGTAAGAACAGATACGCAGTATTTT
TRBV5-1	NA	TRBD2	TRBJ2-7	CASSWETSGVSYEQYF	TGCGCCAGCAGCTGGGAGACTAGCGGGGTCTCGTACGAGCAGTACTTC
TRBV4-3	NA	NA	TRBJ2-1	CASSQDRGTPYNEQFF	TGCGCCAGCAGCCAAGATAGGGGGACCCCCTACAATGAGCAGTTCTTC
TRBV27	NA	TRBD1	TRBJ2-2	CASSTHRGNTGELFF	TGTGCCAGCAGTACTCACAGGGGGAACACCGGGGAGCTGTTTTTT